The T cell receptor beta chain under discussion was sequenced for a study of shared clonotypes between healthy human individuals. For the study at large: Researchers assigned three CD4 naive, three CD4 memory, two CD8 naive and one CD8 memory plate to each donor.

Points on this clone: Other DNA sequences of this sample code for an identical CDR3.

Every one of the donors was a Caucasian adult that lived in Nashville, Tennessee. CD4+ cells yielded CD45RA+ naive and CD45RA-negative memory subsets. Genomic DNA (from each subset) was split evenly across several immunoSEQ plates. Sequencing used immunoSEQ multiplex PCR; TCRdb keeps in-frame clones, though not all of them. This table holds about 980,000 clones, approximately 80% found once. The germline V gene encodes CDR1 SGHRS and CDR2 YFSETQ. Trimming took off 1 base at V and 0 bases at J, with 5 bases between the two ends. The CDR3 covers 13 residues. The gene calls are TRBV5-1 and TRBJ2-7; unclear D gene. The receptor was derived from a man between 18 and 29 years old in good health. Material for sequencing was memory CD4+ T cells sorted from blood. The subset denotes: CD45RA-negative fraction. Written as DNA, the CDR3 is TGCGCCAGCAGCTTGAGGAGCTCCTACGAGCAGTACTTC. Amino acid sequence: CASSLRSSYEQYF.